This T cell receptor (beta chain) comes out of a study of shared clonotypes between healthy human individuals. In the case of this clone: Its antigen is not identified.

Study conclusions and caveats: Relative to memory subsets, naive subsets generally showed larger estimated richness. Non-shared clonotypes had lower generation probabilities than those shared by all four donors. The authors sampled blood alone, and tissue repertoires likely differ. Sharing of clonotypes among donors was expected to vary with sequencing depth.

The data were produced by immunoSEQ multiplex PCR, yet TCRdb's version contains in-frame clones alone and is incomplete. The sample includes about 2 million clones, about 95% of them seen just once. The CDR3 runs 16 residues. Germline V CDR1 and CDR2: SEHNR, FQNEAQ (reference sequence). Trimming at V came to 5 bases and at J to 2 bases, leaving 10 bases not matched to a gene. Naive CD8 populations comprised CD45RO-negative cells positively selected for CCR7, excluding terminally differentiated effector memory CD45RA+ cells. The specimen sequenced was naive CD8+ T cells sorted from blood. The receptor comes from a man between 18 and 29 years old in good health. V and J are TRBV7-9 and TRBJ2-3; TRBD2 aligns across 7 bases. The CDR3 nucleotides are TGTGCCAGCAGCCAAAGTATGGGAGGGCCCACAGATACGCAGTATTTT. This gives the protein CASSQSMGGPTDTQYF.